This passage covers 14 T cell receptor beta chains from one sample sequenced in a study of CD8 T cells in Susac syndrome. A quantity of about 0.5 to 1 ug RNA underwent reverse transcription using random hexamers. TCRdb re-called the immunoSEQ multiplex PCR reads through MiXCR, storing one row per CDR3 protein. The sample yields 80,000 to 90,000 distinct CDR3 sequences, approximately 95% seen once. The specimen sequenced was CD8+ T cells from PBMCs. Receptor source: a human donor with Susac syndrome.

This clonotype appeared a few times. This sequence joins TRBV27 and TRBJ2-7; 10 bases align to TRBD2. V was pared by 11 bases and J by 5 bases, with 12 bases of the junction left unmatched. The CDR3 runs to 14 residues. Germline V CDR1 and CDR2: MNHEY, SMNVEV (reference sequence). As DNA, the CDR3 is TGTGCCTCCACAGCGGGAGGGCCGGAGAACGAGCAGTACTTC. Translated: CASTAGGPENEQYF.

The V and J genes are TRBV4-1 and TRBJ1-5; unclear D gene. This CDR3 region has 16 residues. Trimming cost V 4 bases and J 0 bases, with 13 bases left between them. Germline CDR1 MGHRA, CDR2 YSYEKL. In DNA, the CDR3 is TGCGCCAGCAGCCCGATAGGCGAGGATAGCAATCAGCCCCAGCATTTT. It codes for CASSPIGEDSNQPQHF.

This chain uses TRBV7-8 with TRBJ2-1, with 10 bases matching TRBD1. CDR3 length: 19 residues. Trimming took 3 bases from V and 7 from J; bases not matched to a gene: 18. Germline V lookup: CDR1 SGHVS, CDR2 FQNEAQ. DNA of the CDR3: TGTGCCAGCAGCTTCCCGGGACAGGGGTTCGGGAGTGTCGGTAATGAGCAGTTCTTC. As protein: CASSFPGQGFGSVGNEQFF.

The chain recombines TRBV12-3 or TRBV12-4 with TRBJ2-5, with 7 bases matching TRBD2. The CDR3 totals 15 residues. V dropped 2 bases and J dropped 2; count of bases not matched to a gene: 5. CDR3 protein: CASSLSGRGQETQYF. The DNA of the CDR3 is TGTGCCAGCAGTTTAAGTGGGAGGGGACAAGAGACCCAGTACTTC.

The chain uses TRBV6-2 or TRBV6-3 and TRBJ2-7; TRBD1 agrees at 7 bases. The trim removed 10 bases at V and 2 bases at J, leaving 8 bases unmatched. Germline CDR1 and CDR2: MNHEY and SVGEGT. This CDR3 has 13 residues. The CDR3 region has the DNA TGTGCCACTACCCCAGGGGGACCCTACGAGCAGTACTTC. Amino acid sequence: CATTPGGPYEQYF.

This rearrangement joins TRBV29-1 to TRBJ1-2; unclear D gene. Deletions cut 4 bases from V and 4 bases from J, with 10 bases between. The germline V gene has CDR1 SQVTM and CDR2 ANQGSEA. This CDR3 has 12 residues. In nucleotides, the CDR3 is TGCAGCGTTGTTGCGGGAGTCTATGGCTACACCTTC. This encodes CSVVAGVYGYTF. The complete variable domain, with remaining parts taken from reference TRBV29-1 and TRBJ1-2, reads SAVISQKPSRDICQRGTSLTIQCQVDSQVTMMFWYRQQPGQSLTLIATANQGSEATYESGFVIDKFPISRPNLTFSTLTVSNMSPEDSSIYLCSVVAGVYGYTFGSGTRLTVV.

The chain has TRBV11-2 and TRBJ1-2, with D unclear. Deletions cut 4 bases from V and 0 bases from J, with 6 bases between. CDR1 is SGHAT and CDR2 is FQNNGV in the germline V gene. This CDR3 has 13 residues. The CDR3 nucleotides read TGTGCCAGCAGCTCCGTCCCTAACTATGGCTACACCTTC. Its protein product is CASSSVPNYGYTF.

This chain uses TRBV29-1 with TRBJ2-1; TRBD2 aligns across 11 bases. Losses at the gene ends were 6 bases for V and 0 bases for J; bases not matched to a gene: 4. The CDR3 has 15 residues. Germline CDR1 and CDR2: SQVTM and ANQGSEA. The DNA of the CDR3 is TGCAGCGTCGCCGGGACTAGCGGCTCCTACAATGAGCAGTTCTTC. Its protein is CSVAGTSGSYNEQFF.

Comments on this clonotype: A junction boundary mismatches the germline segment, possibly from a read error. The V gene is TRBV2, the J gene TRBJ1-2; a possible D gene is TRBD1 (5 bases). Per germline, CDR1 SNHLY and CDR2 FYNNEI. The CDR3 is 17 amino acids. The CDR3 DNA reads TGTGCCAGCAGTCCGACCGCGGCGAGAGGGACTAACTCTGGCTACACCTTC. It codes for CASSPTAARGTNSGYTF.

This clonotype was seen just once. The CDR3, as DNA: TGTGCCAGCAGTTCCCAGGGACTAGCGGGATTCACAGATACGCAGTATTTT. Its translation: CASSSQGLAGFTDTQYF. The V and J genes are TRBV12-3 or TRBV12-4 and TRBJ2-3; 13 nucleotides align to TRBD2. This CDR3 has 17 residues. The trim removed 4 bases at V and 2 bases at J, leaving 6 bases unmatched.

The chain recombines TRBV20-1 with TRBJ2-1, with 7 nucleotides matching TRBD2. Germline V CDR1 and CDR2: DFQATT, SNEGSKA (reference sequence). The length of the CDR3 is 13 residues. Losses at the gene ends were 6 bases for V and 3 bases for J; bases not matched to a gene: 5. The chain's CDR3 is CSACGSGYNEQFF. In DNA form, the CDR3 reads TGCAGTGCATGCGGGAGTGGCTACAATGAGCAGTTCTTC.

The count of this clonotype is one. The chain uses TRBV4-1 and TRBJ1-2; no firm D call. The CDR3 is 15 amino acids. The germline gives CDR1 MGHRA, CDR2 YSYEKL. The V and J ends lost 0 bases and 0 bases respectively, with 8 bases between them. Written as DNA, the CDR3 is TGCGCCAGCAGCCAAGATCCGGGTCCTAACTATGGCTACACCTTC. Translated, it gives CASSQDPGPNYGYTF.

The chain couples TRBV27 to TRBJ2-7; TRBD1 agrees at 10 bases. The CDR3 is made up of 13 amino acids. Germline V gives CDR1 MNHEY, CDR2 SMNVEV (reference sequence). J was trimmed by 2 bases and V by 5 bases; bases with no gene match: 0. The CDR3 loop is CASSDRGPYEQYF. Written as DNA, the CDR3 is TGTGCCAGCAGTGACAGGGGGCCCTACGAGCAGTACTTC.

The J gene is TRBJ1-2, the V gene TRBV27; D is perhaps TRBD1 (5 bases). Trimming removed 0 bases from V and 0 bases from J, with 5 bases in between. Germline loops: CDR1 MNHEY, CDR2 SMNVEV (reference sequence). The CDR3 is 14 amino acids. The CDR3 protein is CASSLSGANYGYTF. The CDR3 DNA sequence: TGTGCCAGCAGTTTATCGGGGGCTAACTATGGCTACACCTTC.